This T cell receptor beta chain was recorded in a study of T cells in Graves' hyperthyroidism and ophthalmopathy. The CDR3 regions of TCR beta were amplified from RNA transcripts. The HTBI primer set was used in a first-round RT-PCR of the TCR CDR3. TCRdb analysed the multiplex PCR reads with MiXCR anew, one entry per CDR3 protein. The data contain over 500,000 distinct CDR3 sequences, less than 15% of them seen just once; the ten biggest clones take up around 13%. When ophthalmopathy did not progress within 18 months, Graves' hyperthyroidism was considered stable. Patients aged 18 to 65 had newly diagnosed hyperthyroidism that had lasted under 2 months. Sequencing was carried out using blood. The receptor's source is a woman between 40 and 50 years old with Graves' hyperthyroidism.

CDR3 protein: CASSRVGNEQFF. CDR3 DNA sequence: TGTGCCAGCAGCCGGGTGGGGAATGAGCAGTTCTTC. The V gene is TRBV3-1, the J gene TRBJ2-1, with no clear D. The germline V gene encodes CDR1 LGHDT and CDR2 YNNKEL (reference sequence). V lost 4 bases and J 7 bases, leaving 8 bases between the germline ends. The CDR3 has 12 amino acids.